This TCR beta chain was retrieved from a study of T cells in Graves' hyperthyroidism and ophthalmopathy. Points from the study as a whole: Ophthalmopathy got predicted by the model a median roughly 6.1 months before its onset.

The study left out patients who had uncontrolled infection, other autoimmune disease, pregnancy or lactation. Clinical symptoms, serum thyroxine and TRAb, thyroid ultrasound and orbital computed tomography together formed the diagnostic basis. With 1 base removed from V and 0 bases from J, the gap between germline ends came to 7 bases. The CDR3 sequence is 15 residues long. The germline CDR1 and CDR2 sequences are SGHAT and FQNNGV. This clonotype was observed at least ten times. Its specificity is not known. Using RNA transcripts as the source, TCR beta CDR3 regions were amplified. First-round RT-PCR targeting the TCR CDR3 was performed with the HTBI primer set. TCRdb re-called the multiplex PCR reads with MiXCR, one entry per CDR3 protein. This table holds some 500,000 distinct CDR3 sequences, more than 15% found once.

The rearrangement uses TRBV11-2 and TRBJ2-1; D is ambiguous. The sequence was collected from a young woman with Graves' ophthalmopathy. Input material: blood. DNA of the CDR3: TGTGCCAGCAGCTTAGTGTTCCACTCCTACAATGAGCAGTTCTTC. It specifies CASSLVFHSYNEQFF.